This T cell receptor beta chain was sequenced for a study of beta chain features in type 1 diabetes (dated by TCRdb to 2016 to 2019). Notes on the research overall: No differences in mean age, gender distribution, total cell number or subset yield were found between patients and healthy donors. A total of roughly 100,000,000 sorted cells were examined across all samples, and the number of cells per subset was strongly correlated with RNA yield. Naive and central memory subsets were obtained from all 30 or so donors, but regulatory and stem cell-like memory subsets were isolated from only 8 patients and roughly 8 healthy donors. In the study, TCRB repertoires of sorted circulating CD4+ T cell subsets from recently diagnosed type 1 diabetes patients were compared with those of matched healthy donors. The paper's findings and limits, for the study overall: At VDJ recombination sites, type 1 diabetes patients had fewer insertions and more deleted nucleotides, which implies abnormalities in thymic rearrangement. Type 1 diabetes patients showed a moderate but significant shortening of TCRB CDR3 length in all four CD4+ subsets. Because cDNA was sequenced instead of genomic DNA, activated cells with high expression could be over-represented, although the groups did not differ in activation or CD3 levels. Because small numbers of individuals were included in the HLA sub-analyses, any influence of HLA type on TCRB rearrangement was left unresolved. The naive, central memory and regulatory TCRB repertoires appeared to resemble one another more closely among patients than among healthy donors. PCR might favor shorter templates, but patient and control samples were amplified and corrected together, so any skew would affect both groups equally.

The entire isolated RNA was reverse transcribed using the High Capacity cDNA Reverse Transcription Kit, and thus expressed TCRB transcripts were sequenced. Deep immunoSEQ sequencing was applied to naive, central memory and regulatory T cell samples, giving an average of roughly 3.3 million total reads per sample. After sorted cells were lysed in RLT buffer, RNA was extracted with DNase-treated RNeasy Micro or Mini kits, with the choice depending on cell number. To prevent cross-contamination, each cell subset was processed individually, whereas patient and healthy donor samples were processed jointly. TCRB sequences were amplified from cDNA with the immunoSEQ multiplex PCR, producing 87-bp fragments spanning the CDR3 region. The amplicons were sequenced using the Illumina HiSeq platform. Turning to the authors' computational methods: Synthetic template baselines were used to correct PCR bias computationally, reads within Hamming distance 2 were collapsed, and singletons that could not be merged were discarded. By aligning reads against IMGT, V, D and J genes, CDR3 length, and insertions or deletions at six rearrangement sites were assigned. Clonotype counts were normalized to sorted cell number within each subset before computing true diversity and Gini coefficients with the tcR R package. Repertoire sharing was quantified using the overlap coefficient calculated on TCRB nucleotide sequences. TCRdb mirrors the immuneACCESS table, restricted to in-frame sequences. Some clones are absent from its copies; in checked studies, under half trace to an unresolved V gene, and the reason for the others is unknown. That table is the source of V, J and clone size, and D and trimming were worked out from the DNA. This sample gives about 320,000 clones in total; less than 15% of them show up just once. Of the sample, over 5.5% falls within the top ten clones.

Each donor gave one peripheral blood draw, roughly 0.11 L on average, collected into heparinised tubes. Naive, central memory, regulatory and stem cell-like memory CD4+ T cells were sorted on a BD FACSAria II using a panel including CD45RO, CCR7, CD25, CD127, CD95 and CD27. Every sorted population had a purity above 95%. PBMCs were isolated right away by Lymphoprep density gradient centrifugation and were stained directly, without culture. So that batch effects would be minimized, each experiment stained and sorted samples in pairs, pairing one healthy donor with one patient. With regard to this clone: No antigen is known for it. No much larger clonotype is one base removed from it; base qualities were not supplied.

The cysteine opens and the phenylalanine closes a CDR3 of 14 amino acids. The DNA shown is the 42-base CDR3, in frame from base 1. The clonotype comes from a man between 25 and 39 years old in good health. Sequencing was done on a sample of central memory CD4+ T cells from blood. Recombination joined TRBV21-1 with TRBJ2-1. TRBV21-1 is annotated as a pseudogene. The sequence in DNA is TGTGCCAGCAGCGTCGGGACCTCCTACAATGAGCAGTTCTTC. Translated, it gives CASSVGTSYNEQFF.